This TCR beta chain is from a study of shared clonotypes between healthy human individuals. Findings of the study overall: Blood was the only sampled material, and tissue repertoires likely differ.

As for this clone: The antigen is not known. This specimen includes other DNA sequences encoding the same CDR3.

Using immunoSEQ multiplex PCR, the repertoire was profiled, and TCRdb retains in-frame clones only, with some absent. The top ten hold about 1.6% of the sample, which has a few million clones, 80% to 95% seen once. Naive CD8 populations comprised CD45RO-negative cells positively selected for CCR7, excluding terminally differentiated effector memory CD45RA+ cells. There are 14 residues in the CDR3. Per the germline V gene, CDR1 is MNHEY and CDR2 is SMNVEV (reference sequence). V shed 6 bases, J shed 2 bases, and the junction held 4 bases outside the gene matches. Input material: naive CD8+ T cells from PBMCs. The receptor was derived from a man between 18 and 35 years old in good health. Some clones in this sample may be carry-over from other donors' samples. The rearrangement joins TRBV27 to TRBJ2-7; TRBD2 matches 10 bases. This chain's CDR3 is CASRLAGAPYEQYF. CDR3 nucleotides: TGTGCCAGCAGGCTAGCGGGAGCCCCCTACGAGCAGTACTTC.